This T cell receptor (beta chain) was sequenced for a study of shared clonotypes between healthy human individuals. For the study at large: Every donor yielded three CD4 naive, three CD4 memory, two CD8 naive and one CD8 memory plate. Study-wide results and limits: Clonotypes shared by all four sorted-subset donors had higher generation probabilities than non-shared clonotypes. With few donors, the genetic and exposure-history diversity represented was limited.

CD4+ cells were split into CD45RA+ naive and CD45RA-negative memory subsets. This CDR3 contains 11 residues. Germline loops: CDR1 DFQATT, CDR2 SNEGSKA (reference sequence). V lost 6 bases and J 3 bases, leaving 8 bases between the germline ends. Some clones are missing from TCRdb's copy, which holds only in-frame ones; the method was immunoSEQ multiplex PCR. Here the sample spans about 730,000 clones, 72% being singletons. Remarks on this clone: No antigen is known for it.

The chain has TRBV20-1 and TRBJ1-1; D is unclear. The sample taken for sequencing was memory CD4+ T cells sorted from blood. As for subset: CD45RA-negative fraction. This receptor was identified in a woman in her twenties or thirties in good health. The CDR3 coding sequence is TGCAGTGCAGCGGCATACACTGAAGCTTTCTTT. Encoded protein: CSAAAYTEAFF.